This T cell receptor (beta chain) originates from a study of PD-L1 blockade in urothelial cancer. Trimming at V came to 6 bases and at J to 5 bases, leaving 4 bases not matched to a gene. The germline V gene encodes CDR1 MNHNY and CDR2 SVGAGI (reference sequence). This CDR3 is 15 amino acids long. The time point was: pretreatment peripheral blood. Sequencing was performed with immunoSEQ multiplex PCR; in TCRdb, only in-frame clones are kept and a portion is missing. The data show tens of thousands of clones, 81% seen once. This receptor was taken from a man aged 65 to 79 with urothelial cancer. V and J are TRBV6-6 and TRBJ2-3, with 14 bases that match TRBD2. The input for sequencing was PBMCs, taken around atezolizumab (anti-PD-L1) treatment. The DNA of the CDR3 is TGTGCCAGCAGGGGACTAGCGGGAGAGGTAGATACGCAGTATTTT. This encodes CASRGLAGEVDTQYF.